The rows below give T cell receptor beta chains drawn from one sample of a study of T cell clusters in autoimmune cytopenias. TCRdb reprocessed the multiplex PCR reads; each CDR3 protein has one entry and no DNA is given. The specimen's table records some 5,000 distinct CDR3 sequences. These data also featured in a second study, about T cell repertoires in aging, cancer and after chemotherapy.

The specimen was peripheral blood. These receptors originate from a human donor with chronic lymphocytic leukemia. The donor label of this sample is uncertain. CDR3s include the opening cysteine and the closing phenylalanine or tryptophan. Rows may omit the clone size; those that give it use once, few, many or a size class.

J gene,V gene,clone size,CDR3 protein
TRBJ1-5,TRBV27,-,CASSPDRGRGNQPQHF
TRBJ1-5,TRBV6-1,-,CASSVSGGNQPQHF
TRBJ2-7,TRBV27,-,CASSQDGTSGGYEQYF
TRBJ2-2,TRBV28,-,CASSTPTGGKLFF
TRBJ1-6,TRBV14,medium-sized,CASSQGQYSPLHF
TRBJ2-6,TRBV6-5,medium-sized,CASGDRGAGANVLTF
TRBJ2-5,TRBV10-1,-,CASSRTGDQEIQYF
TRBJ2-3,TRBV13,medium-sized,CASSTEGPTDTQYF
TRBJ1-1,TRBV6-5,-,CASTTVLSLTGTEAFF
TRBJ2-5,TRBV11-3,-,CASSLGPASRRQVRETQYF
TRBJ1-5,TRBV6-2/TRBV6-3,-,CASSLTREQATSNQPQHF
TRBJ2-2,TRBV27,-,CASSLFFESFGQGPAGELFF
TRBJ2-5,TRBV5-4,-,CASSLGLAGGSQTQYF
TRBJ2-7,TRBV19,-,CASSLTGYEQYF
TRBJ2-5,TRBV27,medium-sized,CASSTGLAGGQETQYF
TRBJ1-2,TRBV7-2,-,CASSSPGNYGYTF
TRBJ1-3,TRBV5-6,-,CASSPRFRGASGNTIYF
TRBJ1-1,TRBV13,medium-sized,CASSLGGQGNTEAFF
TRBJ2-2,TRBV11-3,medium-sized,CASSFKTTGELFF
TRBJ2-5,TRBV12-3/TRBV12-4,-,CASSTESGGRETQYF
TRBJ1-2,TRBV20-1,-,CSARDRDYGYTF
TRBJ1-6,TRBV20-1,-,CSARVDRVERPLHF
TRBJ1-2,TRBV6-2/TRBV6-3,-,CASSRDAGGYGYTF
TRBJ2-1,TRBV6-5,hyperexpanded,CASRAALEQFF
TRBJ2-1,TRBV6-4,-,CASSDLGGSYNEQFF
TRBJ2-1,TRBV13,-,CASSPPTYNEQFF
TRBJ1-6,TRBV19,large,CASSQGLNSPLHF
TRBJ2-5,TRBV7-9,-,CASSLPQGKETQYF
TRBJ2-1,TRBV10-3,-,CAISRKTGVNEQFF
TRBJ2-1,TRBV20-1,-,CSARRGAGGSYNEQFF
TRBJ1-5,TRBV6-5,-,CASSRTGRVVDQPQHF
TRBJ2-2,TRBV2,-,CASSVEPGELFF
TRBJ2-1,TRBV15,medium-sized,CATSRPPGQGYNEQFF
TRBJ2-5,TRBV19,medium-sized,CASSAGRWETQYF
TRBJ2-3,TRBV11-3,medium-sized,CASSSEGARDTQYF
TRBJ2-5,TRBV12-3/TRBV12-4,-,CASKEGETQYF
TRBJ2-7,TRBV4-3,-,CASSQDRPGGGFYEQYF
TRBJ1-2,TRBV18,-,CASSQESGTDKNYGYTF
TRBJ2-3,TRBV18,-,CASSPPRGRNTDTQYF
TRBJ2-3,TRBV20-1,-,CSARTAGPDTQYF
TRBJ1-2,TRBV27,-,CASTDSTGAYGYTF
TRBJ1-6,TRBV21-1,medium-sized,CASSTIPGTGYSPLHF
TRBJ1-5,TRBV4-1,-,CASSQDPGGHQPQHF
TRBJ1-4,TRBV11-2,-,CASSLGARAGEKLFF
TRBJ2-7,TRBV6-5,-,CASSGSYEQYF
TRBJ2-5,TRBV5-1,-,CASSFSRGTETQYF
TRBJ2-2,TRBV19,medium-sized,CASSMGGQGGLFF
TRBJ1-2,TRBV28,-,CASMAGVRTGGYTF
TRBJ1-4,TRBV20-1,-,CSARDEGSNEKLFF
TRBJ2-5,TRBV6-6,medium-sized,CASSQIETQYF
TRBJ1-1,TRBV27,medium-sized,CASSFRENTEAFF
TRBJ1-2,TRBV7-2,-,CASGNPTSGVKGYTF
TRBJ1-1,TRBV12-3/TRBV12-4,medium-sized,CASSLAWGTEAFF
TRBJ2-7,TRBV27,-,CASSLFRRKTGGAYEQYF
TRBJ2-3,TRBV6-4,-,CASSADRGGIDTQYF
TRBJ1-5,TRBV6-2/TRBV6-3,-,CASSGDRGYQPQHF
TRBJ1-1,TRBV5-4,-,CASSFLGAGLNTEAFF
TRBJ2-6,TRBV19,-,CASDRGANVLTF
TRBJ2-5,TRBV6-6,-,CASSYLRLAGGQETQYF